What follows are 30 T cell receptor beta chains derived from one specimen sequenced in a study of T cell repertoires in ileal Crohn's disease. Repertoires were generated with immunoSEQ multiplex PCR, while TCRdb's copy carries only in-frame clones and drops some. The table lists 11,000 to 15,000 clones, 70% to 85% of them singletons. Sequenced input: ileal tissue. These receptors all come from an adult with Crohn's disease.

The chain combines TRBV6-5 with TRBJ2-7, with TRBD2 identical over 8 bases. CDR1 MNHEY and CDR2 SVGAGI come from the germline V gene. CDR3 length: 14 amino acids. V gave up 5 bases and J gave up 0 bases; unmatched junction bases: 3. This chain's CDR3 is CASSTGTSSYEQYF. The CDR3 DNA follows: TGTGCCAGCAGTACCGGGACTAGCTCCTACGAGCAGTACTTC.

The V gene is TRBV25-1, the J gene TRBJ2-3; D is unresolved. V lost 5 bases and J 2 bases, leaving 11 bases between the germline ends. The CDR3 is 14 residues long. CDR1 is MGHDK, CDR2 SYGVNS, per germline. The CDR3 is CASSSPYYTDTQYF. DNA of the CDR3: TGTGCCAGCAGTTCCCCTTACTACACAGATACGCAGTATTTT. The whole variable domain, remainder taken from reference TRBV25-1 and TRBJ2-3, is EADIYQTPRYLVIGTGKKITLECSQTMGHDKMYWYQQDPGMELHLIHYSYGVNSTEKGDLSSESTVSRIRTEHFPLTLESARPSHTSQYLCASSSPYYTDTQYFGPGTRLTVL.

CDR3 loop: CASSYQWQKNTEAFF. For the CDR3, the DNA is TGTGCCAGCAGTTACCAATGGCAGAAGAACACTGAAGCTTTCTTT. This chain links TRBV6-5 with TRBJ1-1; D is ambiguous. CDR3 length: 15 amino acids. V lost 2 bases to trimming and J lost 1 base, with 11 bases between them. CDR1 is MNHEY, CDR2 SVGAGI, per germline.

This clone was counted once. The chain links TRBV9 to TRBJ1-3; 9 bases are a match to TRBD1. Germline V gene data show CDR1 as SGDLS and CDR2 as YYNGEE. Germline trimming cut 0 bases from V and 0 bases from J; bases unmatched to any gene: 4. The CDR3 runs 17 residues. CDR3 bases: TGTGCCAGCAGCGTAGGGACAGGGGCCCTCTCTGGAAACACCATATATTTT. Translation gives CASSVGTGALSGNTIYF.

V is TRBV6-1 and J is TRBJ2-3; D gene uncertain. The CDR3 is 13 amino acids. Trimming took 6 bases from V and 1 from J, leaving 8 bases between them. Germline assignment: CDR1 MNHNS and CDR2 SASEGT. CDR3 amino acids: CASSPGRTDTQYF. CDR3 DNA: TGTGCCAGCAGCCCGGGTCGCACAGATACGCAGTATTTT.

The chain employs TRBV6-1 and TRBJ1-4; no clear D. This CDR3 contains 13 residues. Germline V gene data show CDR1 as MNHNS and CDR2 as SASEGT. The germline V and J ends were trimmed by 6 bases and 8 bases, with 13 bases remaining between them. The CDR3 DNA reads as TGTGCCAGCAGCATAGTCCGGTGGGAAAAACTGTTTTTT. Translating gives CASSIVRWEKLFF.

The gene calls are TRBV7-2 and TRBJ1-1; 7 nucleotides align to TRBD1. V gave up 5 bases and J gave up 5 bases; unmatched junction bases: 5. The CDR3 covers 13 residues. Per germline, CDR1 SGHTA and CDR2 FQGNSA. CDR3 amino acids: CASSTTGRTEAFF. In DNA form, the CDR3 reads TGTGCCAGCAGCACGACAGGGCGGACTGAAGCTTTCTTT.

There are a few counts of this clone. The genes are TRBV7-3 and TRBJ2-5, with 7 positions matching TRBD1. J lost 5 bases, V lost 0 bases, and 0 bases had no gene match. Per germline, CDR1 SGHTA and CDR2 FQGTGA. The CDR3 consists of 13 residues. The CDR3 region is CASSLTRGETQYF. Here the CDR3 DNA reads TGTGCCAGCAGCTTAACCAGGGGGGAGACCCAGTACTTC. The full variable domain, in which reference TRBV7-3 and TRBJ2-5 provide the parts outside the CDR3, is GAGVSQTPSNKVTEKGKYVELRCDPISGHTALYWYRQSLGQGPEFLIYFQGTGAADDSGLPNDRFFAVRPEGSVSTLKIQRTERGDSAVYLCASSLTRGETQYFGPGTRLLVL.

This chain connects TRBV5-8 to TRBJ1-4; TRBD1 aligns across 10 bases. CDR3 length: 16 amino acids. CDR1 SGHTS and CDR2 YDEGEE come from the germline V gene. Trimming cost V 4 bases and J 3 bases; bases outside gene matches: 6. Here the CDR3 DNA reads TGTGCCAGCAGCCAGGACAGGGGGTTGTCTAATGAAAAACTGTTTTTT. Residues: CASSQDRGLSNEKLFF. The full variable domain, with the rest looked up from reference TRBV5-8 and TRBJ1-4, is EAGVTQSPTHLIKTRGQQATLRCSPISGHTSVYWYQQALGLGLQFLLWYDEGEERNRGNFPPRFSGRQFPNYSSELNVNALELEDSALYLCASSQDRGLSNEKLFFGSGTQLSVL.

The chain joins TRBV29-1 to TRBJ2-1; D is perhaps TRBD1 (6 bases). Trimming stripped 7 bases from V and 12 bases from J, with 22 bases between. Germline V gene lookup returns CDR1 SQVTM and CDR2 ANQGSEA. The CDR3 runs to 13 residues. This chain's CDR3 is CSGDGQPPKGQFF. CDR3 DNA sequence: TGCAGCGGGGACGGACAGCCCCCTAAGGGGCAGTTCTTC.

This clone has only a few counts. This chain connects TRBV7-3 to TRBJ1-1, with D possibly TRBD1 on 6 matching bases. The germline V gene encodes CDR1 SGHTA and CDR2 FQGTGA. V dropped 5 bases and J dropped 0 bases, with 7 bases sitting between them. CDR3 length equals 13 residues. CDR3 DNA sequence: TGTGCCAGCAGCCGGACAGTGAACACTGAAGCTTTCTTT. This codes for CASSRTVNTEAFF.

The count of this clone is one. The V and J genes are TRBV7-6 and TRBJ1-5; D ambiguous. This CDR3 is built from 13 residues. V dropped 5 bases and J dropped 4 bases, with 9 bases sitting between them. Germline assignment: CDR1 SGHVS and CDR2 FNYEAQ. The CDR3 here is CASSRGENQPQHF. Written as DNA, the CDR3 is TGTGCCAGCAGCCGAGGAGAAAATCAGCCCCAGCATTTT.

V and J are TRBV5-1 and TRBJ1-4; weak D call: TRBD1 (5 bases). V was shortened by 4 bases and J by 4 bases, with 14 bases between the two germline ends. The CDR3 contains 15 residues. Germline loops: CDR1 SGHRS, CDR2 YFSETQ. CDR3: CASSLQGVNNEKLFF. As DNA, the CDR3 is TGCGCCAGCAGCCTACAAGGGGTAAATAATGAAAAACTGTTTTTT.

This clone occurred a few times. The chain employs TRBV5-1 and TRBJ1-1, with 7 bases lining up with TRBD1. The CDR3 has 12 amino acids. V gave up 3 bases and J gave up 6 bases; unmatched junction bases: 2. CDR1 is SGHRS and CDR2 is YFSETQ in the germline V gene. CDR3 sequence: CASSSTGAEAFF. For the CDR3, the DNA is TGCGCCAGCAGCTCCACAGGGGCTGAAGCTTTCTTT.

The chain carries TRBV28 and TRBJ1-5; the match to TRBD1 covers 8 bases. Germline V gene sequence: CDR1 MDHEN, CDR2 SYDVKM. The CDR3 is 15 residues long. The J segment lost 2 bases and the V segment lost 6 bases, leaving 6 bases of the junction unmatched. The DNA of the CDR3 is TGTGCCAGCAGGTTGACAGGGGCCCGCAATCAGCCCCAGCATTTT. Its translation is CASRLTGARNQPQHF.

The rearrangement joins TRBV5-5 to TRBJ2-6; 7 nucleotides match TRBD1. Per germline, CDR1 SGHKS and CDR2 YYEKEE (reference sequence). J was trimmed by 0 bases and V by 4 bases; bases with no gene match: 7. This CDR3 is built from 17 residues. In DNA, the CDR3 is TGTGCCAGCAGCACCCGGGACAGCACCTCTGGGGCCAACGTCCTGACTTTC. Encoded protein: CASSTRDSTSGANVLTF.

The chain joins TRBV5-1 to TRBJ1-3, with 9 bases fitting TRBD1. The germline V gene has CDR1 SGHRS and CDR2 YFSETQ. The CDR3 runs 16 residues. V trimming: 0 bases; J trimming: 1 base; junction bases outside the gene matches: 2. The CDR3 DNA reads as TGCGCCAGCAGCTTGGGAGGGACAGGGTCTGGAAACACCATATATTTT. This codes for CASSLGGTGSGNTIYF. Full variable domain (remainder filled in from reference TRBV5-1 and TRBJ1-3): KAGVTQTPRYLIKTRGQQVTLSCSPISGHRSVSWYQQTPGQGLQFLFEYFSETQRNKGNFPGRFSGRQFSNSRSEMNVSTLELGDSALYLCASSLGGTGSGNTIYFGEGSWLTVV.

Written as DNA, the CDR3 is TGTGCCAGTAGTCAGGGGGCGAGGAGCAATGAGCAGTTCTTC. This translates into CASSQGARSNEQFF. This chain links TRBV19 with TRBJ2-1; 8 bases line up with TRBD1. J was trimmed by 6 bases and V by 5 bases; bases with no gene match: 6. Germline values: CDR1 LNHDA, CDR2 SQIVND (reference sequence). The CDR3 is 14 residues long. The full variable domain, its missing parts supplied by reference TRBV19 and TRBJ2-1, is DGGITQSPKYLFRKEGQNVTLSCEQNLNHDAMYWYRQDPGQGLRLIYYSQIVNDFQKGDIAEGYSVSREKKESFPLTVTSAQKNPTAFYLCASSQGARSNEQFFGPGTRLTVL.

J is TRBJ2-7 and V is TRBV19; D might be TRBD2 (6 bases). V dropped 8 bases and J dropped 6 bases, with 14 bases sitting between them. Germline CDR1 LNHDA, CDR2 SQIVND (reference sequence). The CDR3 has 12 residues. The CDR3 protein is CASWGGGSEQYF. DNA of the CDR3: TGTGCCAGTTGGGGAGGTGGCAGCGAGCAGTACTTC.

The V gene is TRBV10-2, the J gene TRBJ2-7; no firm D call. Trimming pared 5 bases from V and 6 bases from J, leaving 17 bases between. Germline CDR1 reads WSHSY; CDR2 reads SAAADI. There are 14 residues in the CDR3. The CDR3: CASSLTVLVGEQYF. The DNA of the CDR3 is TGCGCCAGCAGTTTGACTGTTTTGGTAGGCGAGCAGTACTTC.

This chain links TRBV5-1 with TRBJ1-1; no reliable D call. The CDR3 contains 15 residues. Germline V gives CDR1 SGHRS, CDR2 YFSETQ. V dropped 0 bases and J dropped 1 base, with 10 bases sitting between them. DNA of the CDR3: TGCGCCAGCAGCTTGGCCGGGTCTCCGAACACTGAAGCTTTCTTT. Residues: CASSLAGSPNTEAFF.

The chain couples TRBV11-2 to TRBJ2-1, with D perhaps matching TRBD2 (5 bases). Germline values: CDR1 SGHAT, CDR2 FQNNGV. This CDR3 is 15 amino acids long. Trimming removed 1 base at V and 6 bases at J, with 13 bases between. The CDR3 sequence is CASSLVLAGPNEQFF. The DNA for the CDR3 is TGTGCCAGCAGCTTAGTCCTAGCCGGTCCCAATGAGCAGTTCTTC.

This chain joins TRBV14 and TRBJ2-2, with TRBD2 matching 10 bases. CDR3 length: 17 residues. J lost 7 bases, V lost 0 bases, and 8 bases had no gene match. The germline V gene encodes CDR1 SGHDN and CDR2 FVKESK. In DNA form, the CDR3 reads TGTGCCAGCAGCCAAGAGACCCTAGCGGGAGTGGTCGGGGAGCTGTTTTTT. It yields the protein CASSQETLAGVVGELFF. The variable domain in full, with the rest retrieved from reference TRBV14 and TRBJ2-2, is EAGVTQFPSHSVIEKGQTVTLRCDPISGHDNLYWYRRVMGKEIKFLLHFVKESKQDESGMPNNRFLAERTGGTYSTLKVQPAELEDSGVYFCASSQETLAGVVGELFFGEGSRLTVL.

The chain carries TRBV2 and TRBJ2-6; TRBD1 matches at 8 bases. The junction had 15 bases not matched to a gene; V was cut back by 2 bases and J by 0 bases. This CDR3 spans 21 amino acids. Germline V gene data show CDR1 as SNHLY and CDR2 as FYNNEI. The CDR3 reads CASSEIRPGGRSPSGANVLTF. The CDR3 nucleotides are TGTGCCAGCAGTGAAATTCGGCCAGGGGGCCGCTCGCCCTCTGGGGCCAACGTCCTGACTTTC.

This clone occurred once. The V gene is TRBV6-6, the J gene TRBJ2-7; 10 bases align to TRBD1. The V segment lost 2 bases and the J segment 5 bases; nucleotides outside the gene matches: 3. The CDR3 spans 14 residues. Germline CDR1 reads MNHNY; CDR2 reads SVGAGI (reference sequence). CDR3 nucleotides: TGTGCCAGCAGTTACGACAGGGGGCGGGACGAGCAGTACTTC. Its protein is CASSYDRGRDEQYF.

The chain has TRBV4-1 and TRBJ2-3, with TRBD1 as a possible D gene (5 bases). V was clipped by 4 bases and J by 8 bases, with 13 bases between them. The germline CDR1 and CDR2 sequences are MGHRA and YSYEKL. CDR3 size: 13 residues. The CDR3 protein is CASSLQGLSTQYF. The DNA for the CDR3 is TGCGCCAGCAGCCTTCAGGGTCTAAGTACGCAGTATTTT.

The chain couples TRBV29-1 to TRBJ2-7, with D perhaps TRBD2 (6 bases). Looked up from germline, CDR1 is SQVTM and CDR2 is ANQGSEA. The CDR3 spans 15 residues. V dropped 4 bases and J dropped 0 bases, with 16 bases sitting between them. CDR3 sequence (DNA): TGCAGCGTTGGGGGAGGCCTGGATAGCTCCTACGAGCAGTACTTC. Protein product: CSVGGGLDSSYEQYF.

V gene TRBV10-1 combines with J gene TRBJ2-1, with D possibly being TRBD1 (6 bases). Trimming stripped 5 bases from V and 10 bases from J, with 18 bases between. This CDR3 has 14 residues. Looked up from germline, CDR1 is WNHNN and CDR2 is SYGVQD (reference sequence). CDR3 sequence (DNA): TGCGCCAGCAGTCCCTTGGAACAGGGTAGCGAGCAGTTCTTC. Translating gives CASSPLEQGSEQFF.

The rearrangement joins TRBV10-3 to TRBJ2-1, with D possibly matching TRBD1 (6 bases). CDR1 is ENHRY and CDR2 is SYGVKD in the germline V gene. The germline V and J ends were trimmed by 8 bases and 8 bases, with 19 bases remaining between them. The length of the CDR3 is 14 residues. As DNA, the CDR3 is TGTGCCATCGGGAGATCCGGGACAAACGATGAGCAGTTCTTC. It translates to CAIGRSGTNDEQFF.

V usage is TRBV7-2 and J usage is TRBJ2-7; TRBD1 agrees at 7 bases. CDR3 length: 15 amino acids. Germline lookup yields CDR1 SGHTA and CDR2 FQGNSA. Unmatched junction bases numbered 8, after V lost 5 bases and J lost 1 base. CDR3 amino acids: CASSTSGTESYEQYF. In nucleotides, the CDR3 is TGTGCCAGCAGCACCTCCGGGACAGAGTCCTACGAGCAGTACTTC.